The next 3 T cell receptor beta chains were all read from a single sample in a study of shared clonotypes between healthy human individuals. Repertoires were generated with immunoSEQ multiplex PCR, while TCRdb's copy carries only in-frame clones and drops some. The sample has 1,500,000 or so clones; roughly 95% are singletons. Specimen: naive CD4+ T cells sorted from blood. Subset defined: CD45RA+ positively selected. These receptors were collected from a man aged 25-40 years in good health.

This clone was seen just once. The chain combines TRBV7-2 with TRBJ2-4, with a tentative D call TRBD2 (5 bases). The germline V gene has CDR1 SGHTA and CDR2 FQGNSA. The CDR3 is 15 amino acids. Trimming took 0 bases from V and 8 from J, leaving 14 bases between them. CDR3 protein: CASSLAFGEPDIQYF. CDR3 nucleotides: TGTGCCAGCAGCTTAGCGTTCGGGGAACCGGACATTCAGTACTTC.

This clone came up once. This chain uses TRBV14 with TRBJ1-3, with TRBD1 matching 7 bases. The germline gives CDR1 SGHDN, CDR2 FVKESK. The junction had 4 bases not matched to a gene; V was cut back by 2 bases and J by 0 bases. CDR3 size: 16 residues. CDR3 sequence (DNA): TGTGCCAGCAGCCAATACAGGGGATCCTCTGGAAACACCATATATTTT. Protein product: CASSQYRGSSGNTIYF.

V gene TRBV7-2 combines with J gene TRBJ1-5; 7 bases match TRBD1. Germline V lookup: CDR1 SGHTA, CDR2 FQGNSA. This CDR3 comprises 16 residues. V shed 1 base, J shed 3 bases, and the junction held 6 bases outside the gene matches. CDR3 in DNA: TGTGCCAGCAGCTTAGTTTCGACAGGGTACAATCAGCCCCAGCATTTT. Its protein product is CASSLVSTGYNQPQHF.